This TCR beta chain was profiled in a study of cytomegalovirus exposure and HLA in healthy donors. For the study at large: Early release data held tens of millions of unique TCRs from HLA-typed donors. Points from the study as a whole: In a later analysis, HLA-C alleles had the fewest associated TCRs, DRB1 alleles the most. Among immune exposure information, only CMV serostatus was available.

Remarks on this clone: Its target is unknown.

The PCR used 60 Vbeta and 13 Jbeta primers. Clones were sequenced by immunoSEQ multiplex PCR, and TCRdb holds only the in-frame ones, with some missing. The sample lists under 200,000 clones, roughly two thirds occurring once. Sequencing input: PBMCs. The clonotype comes from a middle-aged woman in good health and CMV-seropositive.

The CDR3 reads CASTLSDSRSGANVLTF. In DNA form, the CDR3 reads TGCGCCAGCACCCTTTCGGACAGCCGCTCTGGGGCCAACGTCCTGACTTTC. The gene calls are TRBV4-1 and TRBJ2-6, with TRBD1 as a possible D gene (6 bases). Between the trimmed V and J ends, which lost 7 bases and 0 bases, there was a span of 16 bases. The germline V gene encodes CDR1 MGHRA and CDR2 YSYEKL. The length of the CDR3 is 17 residues.